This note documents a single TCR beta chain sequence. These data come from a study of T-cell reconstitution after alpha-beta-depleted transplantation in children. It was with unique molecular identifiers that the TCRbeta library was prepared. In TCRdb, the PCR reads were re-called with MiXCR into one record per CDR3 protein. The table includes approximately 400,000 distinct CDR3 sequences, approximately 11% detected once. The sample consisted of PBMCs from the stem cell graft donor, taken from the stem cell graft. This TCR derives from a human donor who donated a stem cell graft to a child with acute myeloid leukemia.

The CDR3 protein is CASSQDSPNYGYTF. For the CDR3, the DNA is TGCGCCAGCAGCCAAGACAGTCCTAACTATGGCTACACCTTC. The chain carries TRBV4-3 and TRBJ1-2; D is ambiguous. In germline, CDR1 is LGHNA, CDR2 YSLEER. The CDR3 consists of 14 residues. V was clipped by 0 bases and J by 0 bases, with 5 bases between them.